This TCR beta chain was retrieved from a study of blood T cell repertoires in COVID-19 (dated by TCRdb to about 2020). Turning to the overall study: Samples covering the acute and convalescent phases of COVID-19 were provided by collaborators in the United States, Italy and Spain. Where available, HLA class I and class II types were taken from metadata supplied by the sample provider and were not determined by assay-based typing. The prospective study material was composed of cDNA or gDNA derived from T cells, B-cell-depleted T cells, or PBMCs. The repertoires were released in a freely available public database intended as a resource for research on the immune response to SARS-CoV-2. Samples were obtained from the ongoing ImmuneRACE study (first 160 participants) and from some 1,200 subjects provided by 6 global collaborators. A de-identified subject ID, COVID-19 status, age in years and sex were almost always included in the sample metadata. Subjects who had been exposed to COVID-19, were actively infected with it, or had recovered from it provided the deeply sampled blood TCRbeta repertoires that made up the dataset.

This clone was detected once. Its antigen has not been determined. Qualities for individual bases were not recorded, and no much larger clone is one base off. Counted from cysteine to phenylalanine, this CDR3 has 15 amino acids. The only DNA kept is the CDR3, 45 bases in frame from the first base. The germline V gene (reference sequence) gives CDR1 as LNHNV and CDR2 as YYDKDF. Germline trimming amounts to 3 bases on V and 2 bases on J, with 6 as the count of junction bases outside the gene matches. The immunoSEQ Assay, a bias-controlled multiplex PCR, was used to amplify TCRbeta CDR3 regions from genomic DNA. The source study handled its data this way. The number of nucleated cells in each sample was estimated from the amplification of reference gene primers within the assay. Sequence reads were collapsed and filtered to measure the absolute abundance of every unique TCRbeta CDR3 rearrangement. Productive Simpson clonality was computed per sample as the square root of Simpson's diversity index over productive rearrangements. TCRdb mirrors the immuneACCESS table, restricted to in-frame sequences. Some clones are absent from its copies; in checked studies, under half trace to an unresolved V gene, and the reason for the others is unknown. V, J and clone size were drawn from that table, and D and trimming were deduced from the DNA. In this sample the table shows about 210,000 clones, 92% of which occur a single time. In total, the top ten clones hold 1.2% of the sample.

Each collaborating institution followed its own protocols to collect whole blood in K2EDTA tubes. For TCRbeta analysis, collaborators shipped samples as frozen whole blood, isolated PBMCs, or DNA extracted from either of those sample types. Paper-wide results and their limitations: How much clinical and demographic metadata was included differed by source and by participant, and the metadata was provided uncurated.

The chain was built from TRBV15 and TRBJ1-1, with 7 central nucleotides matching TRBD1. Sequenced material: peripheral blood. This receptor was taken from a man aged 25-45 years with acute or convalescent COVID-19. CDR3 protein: CATSRATGFNTEAFF. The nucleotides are TGTGCCACCAGCAGGGCGACAGGGTTCAACACTGAAGCTTTCTTT.